This section outlines one T cell receptor (beta chain) sequence together with its context. Its antigen is still unknown. The input lacks base qualities; no much larger clone sits a single base away. Libraries came from PCR. The instrument was a NextSeq 500. Bulk TCR libraries were generated as previously described, with the TCR primers listed in Table S5 used. Total RNA was purified with the Qiagen AllPrep DNA/RNA kit. Reads from multiple sequencing runs of the same library were pooled before analysis. The published analysis was carried out like this. Reads were retained only if the reads had an exact TCR constant sequence, and the retained reads were trimmed to 150 nt and grouped according to their 12-nt molecular barcodes. Reads within each barcode group were sub-clustered using a 15% Levenshtein threshold, and quality-weighted consensus sequences were constructed for each RNA molecule. Non-functional sequences were filtered out, along with any lower-count sequence sitting one edit away from another sequence. Based on a fit of two negative binomial distributions, barcode sub-clusters having less than 20% of the maximum read count were discarded. The public sequencing data were trimmed at Q25 with fastp and processed into clonotypes with MiXCR by TCRdb, which kept only in-frame beta chains. Each record represents a unique CDR3 protein, reported with the most common genes and DNA among its rows. These V and J calls rely on TCRdb rather than the paper's analysis. The sample has 85,000 to 120,000 distinct CDR3 sequences on record, about 35% of them singletons. The ten largest clones represent approximately 10% of the sample.

These data are taken from a study of molecular identifiers for immune sequencing clone quantification (dated by TCRdb to the late 2010s). Looking at the study overall: In a replicate experiment, RNA from around 20,000 or 100,000 naive CD8 T cells was split into five aliquots, four of which were sequenced. The study was a methods study using CD8 T cells to benchmark molecular-identifier clustering-based TCR repertoire sequencing (MIDCIRS) and TCR RNA copy counting. General study outcomes and caveats: About 3 recovered TCR RNA copies per cell were obtained by modeling, versus approximately 10 by digital PCR, implying a capture efficiency of 30% to 35%. In CMV-specific effector cells, over 99% of molecules were held by clones above 20 RNA copies, whereas under 1% of molecules were held by such clones in naive cells. The naive libraries included spiked-in Jurkat TCR RNA (fewer than eleven copies' worth), and this RNA is not part of the donor repertoire. The sizes of highly expanded clones could end up underestimated when identical TCR molecules share a barcode. When barcode sub-clustering was not used, chimeric consensus sequences inflated TCR diversity, with chimeras reaching as high as 47%. A single cell's worth of spiked-in Jurkat TCR RNA was reported detectable even among 850,000 to 1,000,000 naive CD8 T cells.

Trimming costs V 5 bases and J 6 bases, and their ends lie 9 bases apart. Spanning cysteine to phenylalanine, the CDR3 consists of 12 amino acids. Only the CDR3 part of the read is kept: 36 bases, read in frame from the first base. CDR1 and CDR2 are drawn from the germline V gene (reference sequence): PRHDT, FYEKMQ. Naive CD8 T cell libraries were made from roughly 21,000 to 960,000 sorted cells using 10%, 30% or 50% of purified RNA. Naive CD8 T cells, defined as CD8+CD4-CCR7+CD45RA+, were FACS-sorted into RLT Plus buffer on a BD FACSAria II. To test detection sensitivity, Jurkat RNA equivalent to over 8 TCR copies was spiked into samples of roughly 17,000-1,000,000 naive CD8 T cells. CD8 T cells were enriched using RosetteSep CD8+ T Cell Enrichment Cocktail and Ficoll-Paque, and the enriched cells then underwent ACK red cell lysis.

This TCR came from a human donor in good health. Some libraries in this study had Jurkat cell RNA spiked in. The sequence joins TRBV13 to TRBJ2-3; the D gene is perhaps TRBD1, from 6 matching bases. The sample was naive CD8+ T cells from blood, with Jurkat cell RNA spiked in. This sample's cell subset or site label indicates: FACS-sorted CD8+CD4-CCR7+CD45RA+ naive T cells. The DNA is TGTGCCAGCAGCATGAGGGGGGATACGCAGTATTTT. This translates into CASSMRGDTQYF.